These 7 T cell receptor beta chains originate from one sample sequenced in a study of tumor-infiltrating lymphocytes in oesophageal squamous cell carcinoma. TCRdb re-called the PCR reads through MiXCR, storing one row per CDR3 protein. Of 9,500 to 13,000 distinct CDR3 sequences listed, around 56% are singletons. Sequencing used esophageal tumor tissue. The receptors were sampled from a male donor with esophageal squamous cell carcinoma.

This clonotype is judged large. This chain connects TRBV12-5 to TRBJ1-1, with D hard to call. Trimming left V 5 bases short and J 3 bases short, with 7 bases between. The CDR3 is 12 amino acids. Germline V gene lookup returns CDR1 LGHNT and CDR2 FRNRAP. The CDR3 region is CASGPSYTEAFF. The CDR3 DNA is TGTGCTAGTGGTCCCTCGTACACTGAAGCTTTCTTT.

This clonotype was counted ten times or more. V and J are TRBV18 and TRBJ2-7, with a possible D match to TRBD1 (5 bases). Germline V CDR1 and CDR2: KGHSH, LQKENI. V gave up 3 bases and J gave up 6 bases, with 9 bases separating them. The CDR3 is 12 residues long. The CDR3 loop is CASSPTGSEQYF. The CDR3 nucleotides are TGTGCCAGCTCACCCACAGGAAGCGAGCAGTACTTC.

This sequence joins TRBV10-3 and TRBJ1-5; 7 bases are shared with TRBD1. CDR3 length equals 12 residues. The V and J ends lost 11 bases and 5 bases, in that order; junction bases with no gene match: 6. Germline V gene sequence: CDR1 ENHRY, CDR2 SYGVKD. The CDR3 spells CASRDRDQPQHF. The CDR3 DNA is TGTGCCTCCCGGGACAGAGATCAGCCCCAGCATTTT.

A remark on this clonotype: The junction does not match germline at one end; this may be a read error. The chain carries TRBV7-4 and TRBJ2-6; 8 positions agree with TRBD1. The length of the CDR3 is 8 residues. Germline V gives CDR1 SGHVT, CDR2 SQSDAQ. CDR3 sequence (DNA): TGTGCCAGTACCAGGACAGGGTGG. Translating it yields CASTRTGW.

The chain uses TRBV7-8 and TRBJ2-7; 7 bases line up with TRBD1. The CDR3 runs 15 residues. Trimming removed 7 bases from V and 3 bases from J; junction bases left unmatched: 12. Per germline, CDR1 SGHVS and CDR2 FQNEAQ. The DNA of the CDR3 is TGTGCCAGCATCGAAGCCGGGACAGCCTACTACGAGCAGTACTTC. Translating it yields CASIEAGTAYYEQYF.

In regard to this clonotype: The final CDR3 position lacks the conserved phenylalanine or tryptophan, pointing to a likely read error. No DNA is shown, since the ends of the CDR3 on it are uncertain; the CDR3 is the one TCRdb lists. V usage is TRBV7-1 and J usage is TRBJ2-6; the table's D call, TRBD1, was not checked against the DNA. TRBV7-1 belongs to the ORF category, with a function that is uncertain. Ends included, the CDR3 has 15 residues. The CDR3 spells CASRRQGYNEQFFGA.

V and J are TRBV7-2 and TRBJ2-5; the D gene is possibly TRBD1 (5 bases). The CDR3 length is 13 residues. Germline assignment: CDR1 SGHTA and CDR2 FQGNSA. V lost 4 bases and J 5 bases, leaving 11 bases between the germline ends. The DNA of the CDR3 is TGTGCCAGCAGCTGGGCAGGGCGGGAGACCCAGTACTTC. Translating it yields CASSWAGRETQYF. The entire variable domain, with the rest obtained from reference TRBV7-2 and TRBJ2-5, is as follows: GAGVSQSPSNKVTEKGKDVELRCDPISGHTALYWYRQSLGQGLEFLIYFQGNSAPDKSGLPSDRFSAERTGGSVSTLTIQRTQQEDSAVYLCASSWAGRETQYFGPGTRLLVL.